Listed here are 24 T cell receptor beta chains from one sample, sequenced in a study of Ad26.COV2.S vaccination and SARS-CoV-2 variants (dated by TCRdb to 2020 to 2022). Per the publication, the treatment or condition label means: about 20 received Ad26.COV2.S at low or high dose, single or two shots; 5 received placebo; per-sample allocation not given. For vaccine and placebo recipients, repertoires were sequenced using samples collected on day 63 after the first injection. The library was prepared using the immunoSEQ multiplex PCR assay. This immuneACCESS table, as held by TCRdb, lists in-frame sequences with V and J called but not all clones. Of the missing ones, under half trace to an unresolved V gene in checked studies; the others have no known cause. The sample records 380,000 or so clones, roughly four fifths of which are singletons. The ten largest clones take up just under 7.5% of the sample.

The specimen was peripheral blood, collected in a trial of Ad26.COV2.S vaccine versus placebo. These receptor sequences come from a person aged 18 to 59 who received the Ad26.COV2.S COVID-19 vaccine or a placebo.

The V gene is TRBV21-1, the J gene TRBJ1-1; the table's D call, TRBD1, has no DNA check behind it. TRBV21-1 is a known pseudogene. The CDR3 is made up of 15 amino acids. The CDR3 nucleotides read TGTGCCAGCAGTAGAAACAGGGTCGGCGACACTGAAGCTTTCTTT. Translating gives CASSRNRVGDTEAFF.

This rearrangement joins TRBV18 to TRBJ2-5; TRBD2 matches at 9 bases. The V segment lost 6 bases and the J segment 3 bases; nucleotides outside the gene matches: 2. The CDR3 loop spans 13 amino acids. Germline CDR1 and CDR2: KGHSH and LQKENI. Written as DNA, the CDR3 is TGTGCCAGCTCTCGCGGGGGGGAAGAGACCCAGTACTTC. It translates to CASSRGGEETQYF.

The V call is TRBV6-5, the J call TRBJ1-5; 7 bases map to TRBD1. The CDR3 contains 13 residues. Per the germline V gene, CDR1 is MNHEY and CDR2 is SVGAGI. Losses at the gene ends were 6 bases for V and 7 bases for J; bases not matched to a gene: 6. The DNA of the CDR3 is TGTGCCAGCAGCCCCAGGGGGGACCAGCCCCAGCATTTT. This sequence encodes CASSPRGDQPQHF.

This chain joins TRBV9 and TRBJ1-1, with TRBD1 identical over 9 bases. This CDR3 spans 15 amino acids. Looked up from germline, CDR1 is SGDLS and CDR2 is YYNGEE. The junction had 3 bases not matched to a gene; V was cut back by 2 bases and J by 1 base. The CDR3 sequence is CASSVRTGANTEAFF. As DNA, the CDR3 is TGTGCCAGCAGCGTCAGGACAGGGGCGAACACTGAAGCTTTCTTT.

The chain employs TRBV7-9 and TRBJ2-1, with 8 nucleotides matching TRBD2. From germline, CDR1 is SEHNR and CDR2 FQNEAQ (reference sequence). The CDR3 is made up of 11 amino acids. Unmatched junction bases numbered 9, after V lost 7 bases and J lost 16 bases. CDR3 amino acids: CASTSGTRFFF. The CDR3 DNA reads TGTGCCAGCACTTCCGGGACTAGATTTTTCTTC.

The rearrangement links TRBV25-1 to TRBJ1-1; D not certain. This CDR3 contains 14 residues. CDR1 is MGHDK, CDR2 SYGVNS, per germline. Trimming cost V 1 base and J 6 bases, with 12 bases left between them. CDR3 sequence reads: CASSEFGREAEAFF. For the CDR3, the DNA is TGTGCCAGCAGTGAATTTGGGAGGGAGGCTGAAGCTTTCTTT.

This sequence joins TRBV4-3 and TRBJ1-4; D possibly corresponds to TRBD1 (5 bases). V was clipped by 1 base and J by 2 bases, with 11 bases between them. The CDR3 sequence is 16 residues long. In germline, CDR1 is LGHNA, CDR2 YSLEER. In DNA, the CDR3 is TGCGCCAGCAGCCAAGGAAAAGGGGTGACTAATGAAAAACTGTTTTTT. Translating gives CASSQGKGVTNEKLFF.

The chain links TRBV7-9 to TRBJ1-1; a possible D gene is TRBD1 (6 bases). The CDR3 contains 13 residues. Germline V gene sequence: CDR1 SEHNR, CDR2 FQNEAQ (reference sequence). V lost 0 bases, J lost 5 bases, and 7 bases lay in between. CDR3 in amino acids: CASSLATGTEAFF. The CDR3, as DNA: TGTGCCAGCAGCTTAGCAACAGGGACTGAAGCTTTCTTT.

Only one count was recorded for this clone. This chain uses TRBV27 with TRBJ1-1; TRBD1 might be the D (6 bases). Trimming pared 2 bases from V and 2 bases from J, leaving 9 bases between. CDR3 length equals 14 residues. CDR1 MNHEY and CDR2 SMNVEV come from the germline V gene (reference sequence). CDR3 in amino acids: CASSLGQTNTEAFF. The CDR3 coding sequence is TGTGCCAGCAGTTTAGGACAGACCAACACTGAAGCTTTCTTT.

J is TRBJ1-1 and V is TRBV9, with D uncertain. Trimming removed 1 base from V and 4 bases from J, with 8 bases in between. CDR1 and CDR2 from the germline V gene are SGDLS and YYNGEE. The CDR3 contains 13 residues. For the CDR3, the DNA is TGTGCCAGCAGCGTAAGCCGGAGCACTGAAGCTTTCTTT. Its translation is CASSVSRSTEAFF.

This clone was recorded only once. The rearrangement uses TRBV4-3 and TRBJ1-4; D is undetermined. The CDR3 runs 13 residues. V gave up 1 base and J gave up 8 bases, with 8 bases separating them. CDR1 and CDR2 from the germline V gene are LGHNA and YSLEER. The CDR3 region has the DNA TGCGCCAGCAGCCAAGGGTTACTCGAAAAACTGTTTTTT. This encodes CASSQGLLEKLFF.

This clone came up a few times. The chain recombines TRBV3-1 (or the pseudogene TRBV3-2) with TRBJ2-2, with D uncertain. Trimming took off 3 bases at V and 4 bases at J, with 12 bases between the two ends. There are 15 residues in the CDR3. From germline, CDR1 is LGHDT and CDR2 YNNKEL (reference sequence). CDR3: CASSQLGGGTGELFF. DNA of the CDR3: TGTGCCAGCAGCCAGTTGGGTGGCGGCACCGGGGAGCTGTTTTTT.

The V gene is TRBV5-1, the J gene TRBJ2-7; the D is unclear. The germline CDR1 and CDR2 sequences are SGHRS and YFSETQ. The CDR3 extends over 13 amino acids. The ends were cut back, 0 bases at V and 5 bases at J, with 9 bases in the middle. The CDR3 DNA reads TGCGCCAGCAGCTTGGAAATTCCCCACGAGCAGTACTTC. It yields the protein CASSLEIPHEQYF.

The chain employs TRBV4-1 and TRBJ1-4, with 7 bases identical to TRBD1. V lost 0 bases to trimming and J lost 4 bases; unmatched junction nucleotides: 5. The CDR3 length is 16 residues. Germline V gene lookup returns CDR1 MGHRA and CDR2 YSYEKL. Here the CDR3 reads CASSQDPRGFNEKLFF. The DNA for the CDR3 is TGCGCCAGCAGCCAAGACCCCAGGGGGTTTAATGAAAAACTGTTTTTT.

This clone was counted a few times. The CDR3 DNA reads TGTGCCAGCTCACCAGGCACGACCAATGAGCAGTTCTTC. Translating it yields CASSPGTTNEQFF. This chain uses TRBV18 with TRBJ2-1, with D hard to call. The ends were cut back, 2 bases at V and 6 bases at J, with 8 bases in the middle. Germline-derived CDR1 and CDR2 are KGHSH and LQKENI. There are 13 residues in the CDR3.

The CDR3 DNA reads as TGCGCCAGCAGCCGGGACAGGGAGGAGAGTGGCTACACCTTC. Its protein product is CASSRDREESGYTF. The chain carries TRBV5-1 and TRBJ1-2, with 9 bases matching TRBD1. V shed 4 bases and J 7 bases; nucleotides not matched to a gene: 8. Germline CDR1 and CDR2: SGHRS and YFSETQ. The CDR3 length is 14 residues.

The J gene is TRBJ1-5, the V gene TRBV10-3; D gene unclear. The V end was cut by 1 base, the J end by 7 bases, with 14 bases between. CDR3 length equals 15 residues. Germline V gene data show CDR1 as ENHRY and CDR2 as SYGVKD. CDR3 sequence: CAISEFEQTGQPQHF. The CDR3 coding sequence is TGTGCCATCAGTGAGTTTGAACAGACCGGGCAGCCCCAGCATTTT.

This chain uses TRBV4-1 with TRBJ1-3; a possible D gene is TRBD1 (6 bases). The V end was cut by 4 bases, the J end by 4 bases, with 14 bases between. In germline, CDR1 is MGHRA, CDR2 YSYEKL. The CDR3 loop spans 15 amino acids. The CDR3 DNA follows: TGCGCCAGCAGCCGTCCGGGGGCGACAGGAAACACCATATATTTT. Residues: CASSRPGATGNTIYF.

The chain links TRBV11-2 to TRBJ2-2; the D gene is possibly TRBD1 (6 bases). V was cut by 5 bases and J by 6 bases, with 10 bases left in between. CDR1 SGHAT and CDR2 FQNNGV come from the germline V gene. The CDR3 extends over 13 amino acids. The CDR3, as DNA: TGTGCCAGCAGCATCGGGACACCCGGGGAGCTGTTTTTT. Its protein is CASSIGTPGELFF.

This clone occurred once. V is TRBV7-8 and J is TRBJ1-5; no definite D call. This CDR3 has 15 amino acids. Germline CDR1 and CDR2: SGHVS and FQNEAQ. Trimming left V 5 bases short and J 5 bases short, with 16 bases between. In DNA, the CDR3 is TGTGCCAGCAGCCGAGGGCGGGTTGGGGATCAGCCCCAGCATTTT. Its translation is CASSRGRVGDQPQHF.

The chain has TRBV18 and TRBJ2-6; D remains ambiguous. The CDR3 length is 14 residues. CDR1 is KGHSH and CDR2 is LQKENI in the germline V gene. V was cut by 2 bases and J by 4 bases, with 6 bases left in between. CDR3 amino acids: CASSPGHGANVLTF. The CDR3 coding sequence is TGTGCCAGCTCACCAGGGCACGGGGCCAACGTCCTGACTTTC.

The chain combines TRBV19 with TRBJ2-1, with D possibly matching TRBD1 (5 bases). V was shortened by 5 bases and J by 2 bases, with 10 bases between the two germline ends. The CDR3 loop spans 14 amino acids. The germline CDR1 and CDR2 sequences are LNHDA and SQIVND (reference sequence). In DNA form, the CDR3 reads TGTGCCAGTAGTTCGACAGAGACCTACAATGAGCAGTTCTTC. This codes for CASSSTETYNEQFF.

This clone is a singleton in its sample. The chain combines TRBV5-1 with TRBJ2-2, with 11 bases aligning to TRBD2. Unmatched junction bases numbered 5, after V lost 3 bases and J lost 1 base. In germline, CDR1 is SGHRS, CDR2 YFSETQ. This CDR3 spans 17 amino acids. This CDR3 reads CASSSRGLAGNTGELFF. The CDR3 coding sequence is TGCGCCAGCAGCTCCCGTGGACTAGCGGGGAACACCGGGGAGCTGTTTTTT.

J is TRBJ1-5 and V is TRBV15, with no clear D. This CDR3 comprises 13 residues. Deletions cut 1 base from V and 5 bases from J, with 6 bases between. Per the germline V gene, CDR1 is LNHNV and CDR2 is YYDKDF (reference sequence). Written as DNA, the CDR3 is TGTGCCACCAGCAGAGGAGTCGATCAGCCCCAGCATTTT. This encodes CATSRGVDQPQHF. Full variable domain (missing parts from reference TRBV15 and TRBJ1-5): DAMVIQNPRYQVTQFGKPVTLSCSQTLNHNVMYWYQQKSSQAPKLLFHYYDKDFNNEADTPDNFQSRRPNTSFCFLDIRSPGLGDTAMYLCATSRGVDQPQHFGDGTRLSIL.